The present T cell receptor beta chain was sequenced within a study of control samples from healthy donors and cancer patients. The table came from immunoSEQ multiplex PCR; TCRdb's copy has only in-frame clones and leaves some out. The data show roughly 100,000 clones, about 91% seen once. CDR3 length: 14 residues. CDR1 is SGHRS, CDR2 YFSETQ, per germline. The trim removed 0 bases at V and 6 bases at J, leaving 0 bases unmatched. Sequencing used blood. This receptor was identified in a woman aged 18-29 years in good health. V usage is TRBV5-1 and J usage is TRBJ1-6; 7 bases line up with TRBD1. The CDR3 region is CASSLGQGNSPLHF. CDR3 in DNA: TGCGCCAGCAGCTTGGGACAGGGTAATTCACCCCTCCACTTT. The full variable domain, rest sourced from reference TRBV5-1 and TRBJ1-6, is KAGVTQTPRYLIKTRGQQVTLSCSPISGHRSVSWYQQTPGQGLQFLFEYFSETQRNKGNFPGRFSGRQFSNSRSEMNVSTLELGDSALYLCASSLGQGNSPLHFGNGTRLTVT.